The entry below gives a single T cell receptor (beta chain) sequence along with its context. As defined, naive CD8 cells were CD45RO-negative and positively selected for CCR7, with terminally differentiated effector memory CD45RA+ cells excluded. The CDR3 length is 15 residues. The germline gives CDR1 LNHDA, CDR2 SQIVND (reference sequence). Trimming pared 3 bases from V and 8 bases from J, leaving 17 bases between. These data belong to a study of shared clonotypes between healthy human individuals. The assay was immunoSEQ multiplex PCR, and TCRdb's table has in-frame clones only and misses some. The repertoire holds some 2 million clones, roughly 95% seen once, with 1.2% in the top ten.

This chain uses TRBV19 with TRBJ2-1; the D call may be TRBD1 or TRBD2 (6 bases each). The sequenced sample was naive CD8+ T cells sorted from blood. The source of this sequence is a man aged 18 to 35 in good health. The CDR3 loop reads CASSIGLGGIDEQFF. In DNA form, the CDR3 reads TGTGCCAGTAGTATTGGCCTAGGGGGGATCGATGAGCAGTTCTTC.